Each of the 25 T cell receptor beta chains below was sequenced from the same sample in a study of Graves' ophthalmopathy and Graves' hyperthyroidism (dated by TCRdb to 2016 to 2019). The instrument given in TCRdb is Illumina HiSeq 2000. TCR beta CDR3 regions were amplified from RNA transcripts for repertoire sequencing. HTBI primers and the Qiagen OneStep RT-PCR kit were used in a first-round RT-PCR, which was followed by a second-round multiplex PCR, size selection and purification. Through fastp at Q25 and MiXCR, TCRdb rebuilt clones from the public reads, retaining in-frame beta chains. Rows with a matching CDR3 protein are joined into one entry that keeps the most common DNA and genes. This sample has hundreds of thousands of distinct CDR3 sequences in its table, and 22% of those were observed once. The ten largest make up approximately 6.9% of the sample. Sequencing used peripheral blood. Receptors were obtained from a woman under 30 with stable Graves' hyperthyroidism. Some clones in this sample may be carry-over from other donors' samples. Donor details come from another sample of the same person, matched by shared clones.

The chain links TRBV27 to TRBJ1-1; D ambiguous. Trimming removed 3 bases from V and 4 bases from J, with 9 bases in between. Germline values: CDR1 MNHEY, CDR2 SMNVEV (reference sequence). CDR3 size: 13 residues. This chain's CDR3 is CASSFSLGTEAFF. For the CDR3, the DNA is TGTGCCAGCAGTTTTTCACTAGGCACTGAAGCTTTCTTT.

This clonotype was counted at least ten times. The J gene is TRBJ1-1, the V gene TRBV20-1, with D possibly matching TRBD1 (5 bases). The germline gives CDR1 DFQATT, CDR2 SNEGSKA (reference sequence). CDR3 size: 14 residues. The V gene lost 4 bases and the J gene lost 3 bases, with 15 bases spanning the gap. The CDR3 region is CSAIWGVGYTEAFF. The CDR3 coding sequence is TGCAGTGCTATATGGGGGGTAGGGTACACTGAAGCTTTCTTT.

This clonotype was detected ten times or more. The chain recombines TRBV12-5 with TRBJ2-5; 11 bases agree with TRBD2. This CDR3 region has 20 residues. In germline, CDR1 is LGHNT, CDR2 FRNRAP. V shed 0 bases, J shed 3 bases, and the junction held 15 bases outside the gene matches. In DNA, the CDR3 is TGTGCTAGTGGTTTGGTAAAGTTAGCGGGGGGGCCCCCAAATAAAGAGACCCAGTACTTC. Amino acid sequence: CASGLVKLAGGPPNKETQYF.

This clonotype was counted a few times. The rearrangement uses TRBV20-1 and TRBJ2-5; D call uncertain. With 3 bases removed from V and 5 bases from J, the gap between germline ends came to 13 bases. Germline V gene sequence: CDR1 DFQATT, CDR2 SNEGSKA (reference sequence). The CDR3 consists of 13 residues. CDR3 residues: CSASLVIRETQYF. CDR3 bases: TGCAGTGCTAGCTTGGTGATAAGGGAGACCCAGTACTTC.

At least ten counts were recorded for this clonotype. CDR3 loop: CAWSKGDGNTIYF. CDR3 DNA sequence: TGTGCCTGGAGTAAGGGGGATGGAAACACCATATATTTT. The chain employs TRBV30 and TRBJ1-3, with D tentatively TRBD1 (6 bases). This CDR3 is built from 13 residues. V was cut by 2 bases and J by 3 bases, with 8 bases left in between. In germline, CDR1 is GTSNPN, CDR2 SVGIG (reference sequence).

This clonotype appeared many times. This chain uses TRBV27 with TRBJ2-5; D is tentatively TRBD1 or TRBD2 (5 bases each). Trimming removed 0 bases at V and 7 bases at J, with 12 bases between. This CDR3 has 14 residues. Germline lookup yields CDR1 MNHEY and CDR2 SMNVEV (reference sequence). CDR3 nucleotides: TGTGCCAGCAGTTTATCGGGGACCCCAGGGACCCAGTACTTC. Protein sequence: CASSLSGTPGTQYF.

This clonotype was recorded at least ten times. V is TRBV24-1 and J is TRBJ1-2; TRBD1 matches at 7 bases. The CDR3 spans 13 residues. CDR1 is KGHDR, CDR2 SFDVKD, per germline. Losses at the gene ends were 3 bases for V and 8 bases for J; bases not matched to a gene: 5. The CDR3 reads CATSDTTGTGYTF. In nucleotides, the CDR3 is TGTGCCACCAGTGATACGACAGGGACCGGCTACACCTTC.

This clonotype was counted at least ten times. CDR3: CASTRNGVRDGYTF. CDR3 DNA: TGTGCCAGCACCCGAAACGGGGTCCGGGATGGCTACACCTTC. The chain couples TRBV12-3 or TRBV12-4 to TRBJ1-2; D is unresolved. The CDR3 spans 14 residues. The V gene lost 7 bases and the J gene lost 6 bases, with 18 bases spanning the gap.

The rearrangement joins TRBV5-5 to TRBJ2-7; D is perhaps TRBD2 (7 bases). The germline CDR1 and CDR2 sequences are SGHKS and YYEKEE (reference sequence). The CDR3 is made up of 14 amino acids. The V end was cut by 2 bases, the J end by 7 bases, with 16 bases between. The CDR3 sequence: CASSLGGAASEQYF. As DNA, the CDR3 is TGTGCCAGCAGCTTAGGGGGGGCCGCGAGTGAGCAGTACTTC.

This clonotype was seen repeatedly, ten times or more. V usage is TRBV9 and J usage is TRBJ2-2; perhaps D is TRBD1 or TRBD2 (5 bases each). The V end was cut by 3 bases, the J end by 4 bases, with 16 bases between. The CDR3 spans 16 residues. The germline gives CDR1 SGDLS, CDR2 YYNGEE. This chain's CDR3 is CASSASPGHITGELFF. The DNA of the CDR3 is TGTGCCAGCAGCGCCTCCCCGGGGCACATCACCGGGGAGCTGTTTTTT. The whole variable domain, filled in from reference TRBV9 and TRBJ2-2, reads DSGVTQTPKHLITATGQRVTLRCSPRSGDLSVYWYQQSLDQGLQFLIQYYNGEERAKGNILERFSAQQFPDLHSELNLSSLELGDSALYFCASSASPGHITGELFFGEGSRLTVL.

The sample holds many counts of this clonotype. V gene TRBV30 combines with J gene TRBJ1-1; the D is unclear. V was clipped by 3 bases and J by 1 base, with 12 bases between them. Germline V CDR1 and CDR2: GTSNPN, SVGIG (reference sequence). This CDR3 has 14 residues. The CDR3 is CAWRKRAANTEAFF. In nucleotides, the CDR3 is TGTGCCTGGAGGAAGAGGGCAGCGAACACTGAAGCTTTCTTT.

This sequence joins TRBV15 and TRBJ1-5; possibly TRBD1 for D (5 bases). CDR3 size: 14 residues. The ends were cut back, 0 bases at V and 7 bases at J, with 10 bases in the middle. Germline CDR1 LNHNV, CDR2 YYDKDF (reference sequence). The CDR3 sequence is CATSREGEGQPQHF. DNA for the CDR3: TGTGCCACCAGCAGAGAAGGGGAGGGGCAGCCCCAGCATTTT. Supplemented by reference TRBV15 and TRBJ1-5, the full variable domain reads DAMVIQNPRYQVTQFGKPVTLSCSQTLNHNVMYWYQQKSSQAPKLLFHYYDKDFNNEADTPDNFQSRRPNTSFCFLDIRSPGLGDTAMYLCATSREGEGQPQHFGDGTRLSIL.

In its sample, this clonotype was seen many times. This chain connects TRBV30 to TRBJ1-2; a weak D match, TRBD1 (6 bases). The CDR3 contains 12 residues. Trimming cost V 5 bases and J 8 bases, with 15 bases left between them. Germline V CDR1 and CDR2: GTSNPN, SVGIG (reference sequence). CDR3 coding DNA: TGTGCCTGGGCAACACAGGGTGGCGGCTACACCTTC. It yields the protein CAWATQGGGYTF.

This clonotype was detected many times. The rearrangement links TRBV29-1 to TRBJ1-1; D remains unclear. The CDR3 spans 13 residues. Germline lookup yields CDR1 SQVTM and CDR2 ANQGSEA. V lost 5 bases and J lost 5, with 15 bases in between. CDR3 nucleotides: TGCAGCGTTCGTGGTCGGATGGGGACTGAAGCTTTCTTT. It codes for CSVRGRMGTEAFF.

The rearrangement joins TRBV29-1 to TRBJ1-1; tentatively, D is TRBD1 (5 bases). The V gene lost 8 bases and the J gene lost 0 bases, with 13 bases spanning the gap. The germline CDR1 and CDR2 sequences are SQVTM and ANQGSEA. This CDR3 contains 13 residues. DNA of the CDR3: TGCAGCATACAGGAAAACATGAACACTGAAGCTTTCTTT. Residues: CSIQENMNTEAFF. The entire variable domain, with the rest obtained from reference TRBV29-1 and TRBJ1-1, is as follows: SAVISQKPSRDICQRGTSLTIQCQVDSQVTMMFWYRQQPGQSLTLIATANQGSEATYESGFVIDKFPISRPNLTFSTLTVSNMSPEDSSIYLCSIQENMNTEAFFGQGTRLTVV.

This clonotype came up many times. This chain links TRBV2 with TRBJ1-5; 7 bases match TRBD1. The junction had 3 bases not matched to a gene; V was cut back by 3 bases and J by 7 bases. Germline lookup yields CDR1 SNHLY and CDR2 FYNNEI. The length of the CDR3 is 13 residues. Written as DNA, the CDR3 is TGTGCCAGCAGTGACAGGGGGATACAGCCCCAGCATTTT. Encoded protein: CASSDRGIQPQHF.

This clonotype has more than one count but fewer than ten. V is TRBV2 and J is TRBJ1-5, with a weak D call TRBD1 (5 bases). This CDR3 has 14 amino acids. Germline V gene sequence: CDR1 SNHLY, CDR2 FYNNEI. V lost 6 bases and J lost 5, with 14 bases in between. In DNA, the CDR3 is TGTGCCAGCAGCGGAGACAGTATCTATCAGCCCCAGCATTTT. It translates to CASSGDSIYQPQHF.

This sequence joins TRBV6-1 and TRBJ1-5; no definite D call. The V gene lost 6 bases and the J gene lost 5 bases, with 17 bases spanning the gap. The CDR3 totals 15 residues. Germline values: CDR1 MNHNS, CDR2 SASEGT. CDR3 sequence (DNA): TGTGCCAGCAGCCCTCCCCCGACCCGAGATCAGCCCCAGCATTTT. It translates to CASSPPPTRDQPQHF.

This clonotype has at least ten counts. The chain combines TRBV12-3 or TRBV12-4 with TRBJ2-7, with D perhaps TRBD1 (6 bases). CDR3 length equals 13 residues. Trimming stripped 5 bases from V and 5 bases from J, with 13 bases between. The CDR3 DNA sequence: TGTGCCAGCAGTCTGACCGGGACAAACGAGCAGTACTTC. This sequence encodes CASSLTGTNEQYF.

This clonotype was recorded a few times. This clone may be a read error of a much larger clone one base away. V gene TRBV28 combines with J gene TRBJ2-2; D perhaps matches TRBD2 (6 bases). The V and J ends lost 3 bases and 3 bases respectively, with 8 bases between them. This CDR3 is 14 amino acids long. Germline assignment: CDR1 MDHEN and CDR2 SYDVKM. CDR3 in DNA: TGTGCCAGCAGTTTTTGGGGGGACACCGGGGAGCTGTTTTTT. This sequence encodes CASSFWGDTGELFF.

The table lists this clonotype with many counts. The chain combines TRBV6-5 with TRBJ2-5, with 7 bases that match TRBD2. V dropped 0 bases and J dropped 2; count of bases not matched to a gene: 3. Germline loops: CDR1 MNHEY, CDR2 SVGAGI. The CDR3 runs 15 residues. The CDR3 spells CASSYSTSRQETQYF. The CDR3 nucleotides read TGTGCCAGCAGTTACTCGACTAGCCGGCAAGAGACCCAGTACTTC.

This clonotype has ten or more counts. This chain connects TRBV20-1 to TRBJ2-5; TRBD2 aligns across 7 bases. CDR3 size: 11 residues. V gave up 5 bases and J gave up 5 bases; unmatched junction bases: 2. Per germline, CDR1 DFQATT and CDR2 SNEGSKA (reference sequence). The CDR3 reads CSALGGETQYF. Here the CDR3 DNA reads TGCAGTGCTTTGGGGGGGGAGACCCAGTACTTC.

Note on this clonotype: The CDR3 carries no conserved terminal phenylalanine or tryptophan, so it likely arises from a read error. Because the CDR3's place on the DNA is in doubt, the DNA is left out and the CDR3 is given as listed by TCRdb. This sequence joins TRBV11-1 and TRBJ1-1; TRBD1, the table's D call, was not compared with the DNA. Looked up from germline, CDR1 is SGHAT and CDR2 is FQDESV (reference sequence). From its first to its last residue, the CDR3 has 14 amino acids. The CDR3 region is CASSFSGGRTEALL.

This clonotype was detected ten times or more. The J gene is TRBJ1-5, the V gene TRBV27; TRBD1 is a possible D gene (5 bases). CDR3 length: 16 amino acids. Germline CDR1 reads MNHEY; CDR2 reads SMNVEV (reference sequence). The germline V and J ends were trimmed by 5 bases and 7 bases, with 21 bases remaining between them. The CDR3 reads CASSPTRGGAVQPQHF. The DNA for the CDR3 is TGTGCCAGCAGTCCCACCCGGGGAGGGGCTGTACAGCCCCAGCATTTT.

This clonotype was recorded many times. The chain employs TRBV7-2 and TRBJ1-3; 8 positions match TRBD1. Germline-derived CDR1 and CDR2 are SGHTA and FQGNSA. The CDR3 is 15 residues long. V lost 3 bases, J lost 2 bases, and 3 bases stayed unmatched. CDR3 DNA sequence: TGTGCCAGCAGCTTCACAGGGGGAACTGGAAACACCATATATTTT. Translation gives CASSFTGGTGNTIYF.